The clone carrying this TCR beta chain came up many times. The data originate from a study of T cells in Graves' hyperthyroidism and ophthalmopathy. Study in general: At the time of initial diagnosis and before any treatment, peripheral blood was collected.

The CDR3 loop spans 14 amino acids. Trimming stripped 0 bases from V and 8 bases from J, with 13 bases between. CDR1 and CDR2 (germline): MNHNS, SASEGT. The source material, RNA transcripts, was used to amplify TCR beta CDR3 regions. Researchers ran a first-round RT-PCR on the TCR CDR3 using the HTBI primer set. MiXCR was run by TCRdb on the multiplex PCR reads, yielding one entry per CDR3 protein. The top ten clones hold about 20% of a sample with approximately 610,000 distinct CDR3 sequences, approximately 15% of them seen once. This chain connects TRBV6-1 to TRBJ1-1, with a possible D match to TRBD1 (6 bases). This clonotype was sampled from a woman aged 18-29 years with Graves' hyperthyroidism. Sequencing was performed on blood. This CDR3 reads CASSEAGADSEAFF. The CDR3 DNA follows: TGTGCCAGCAGTGAAGCGGGGGCAGACTCAGAAGCTTTCTTT.